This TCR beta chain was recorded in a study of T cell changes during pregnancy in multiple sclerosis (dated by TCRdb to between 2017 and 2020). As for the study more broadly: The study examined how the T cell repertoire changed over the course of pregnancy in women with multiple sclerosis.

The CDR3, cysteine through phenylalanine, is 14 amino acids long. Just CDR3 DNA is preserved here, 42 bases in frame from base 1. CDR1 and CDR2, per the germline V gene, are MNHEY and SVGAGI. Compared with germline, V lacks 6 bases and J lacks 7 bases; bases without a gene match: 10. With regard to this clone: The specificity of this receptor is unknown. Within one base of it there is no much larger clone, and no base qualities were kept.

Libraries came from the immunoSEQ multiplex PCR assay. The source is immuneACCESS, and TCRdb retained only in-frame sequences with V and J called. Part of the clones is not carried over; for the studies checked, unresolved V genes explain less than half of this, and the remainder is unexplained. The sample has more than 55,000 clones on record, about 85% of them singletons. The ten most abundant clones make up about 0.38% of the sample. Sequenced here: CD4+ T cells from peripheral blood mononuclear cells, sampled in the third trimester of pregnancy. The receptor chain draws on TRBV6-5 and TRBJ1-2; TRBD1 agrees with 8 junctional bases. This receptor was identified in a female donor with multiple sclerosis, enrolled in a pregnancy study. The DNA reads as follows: TGTGCCAGCAGAAAGACAGGGGTCGATAGTGGCTACACCTTC. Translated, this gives CASRKTGVDSGYTF.